The 16 T cell receptor beta chains given below trace back to one sample, sequenced in a study of vaccination effects on CD4 cells after COVID-19. Sequenced by immunoSEQ multiplex PCR; TCRdb stores in-frame clones only, minus some. The table shows about 50,000 clones, with nearly 75% occurring only once. Subsequent to a culture period of 10 to 11 days, CD4+ T cells were isolated. This person caught SARS-CoV-2 sometime from March to December 2020, and PCR testing confirmed the infection. Participants were vaccinated with two doses of either the BNT162b2 or mRNA-1273 vaccine. Their antigens are not known. The material was CD4+ T cells from PBMCs cultured without peptide, obtained after COVID-19 vaccination. These receptors were taken from a human donor who had a prior SARS-CoV-2 infection.

The chain joins TRBV5-5 to TRBJ1-2; TRBD1 aligns across 8 bases. J lost 1 base, V lost 0 bases, and 5 bases had no gene match. Germline V gene lookup returns CDR1 SGHKS and CDR2 YYEKEE (reference sequence). This CDR3 comprises 16 residues. The CDR3 is CASSLGPGQVNYGYTF. The CDR3 DNA sequence: TGTGCCAGCAGCTTGGGCCCGGGACAGGTTAACTATGGCTACACCTTC.

The chain has TRBV7-6 and TRBJ2-1; weak D call: TRBD2 (6 bases). Germline V lookup: CDR1 SGHVS, CDR2 FNYEAQ. This CDR3 has 13 amino acids. Trimming shortened V by 3 bases and J by 7 bases, and 10 bases separated the two germline ends. In DNA, the CDR3 is TGTGCCAGCAGCTTGCGGGGTACTAATGAGCAGTTCTTC. Amino acid sequence: CASSLRGTNEQFF.

As DNA, the CDR3 is TGTGCCAGCAGCTTATTTGGAGGCAGGATGGGTAAAAACATTCAGTACTTC. Translation gives CASSLFGGRMGKNIQYF. This chain joins TRBV7-9 and TRBJ2-4; TRBD2 might be the D (5 bases). Trimming pared 2 bases from V and 4 bases from J, leaving 18 bases between. This CDR3 region has 17 residues. CDR1 and CDR2 (germline): SEHNR, FQNEAQ (reference sequence).

This chain joins TRBV6-6 and TRBJ1-2; D is ambiguous. The V gene's germline CDR1 is MNHNY and CDR2 SVGAGI (reference sequence). CDR3 length: 12 amino acids. V was cut by 10 bases and J by 8 bases, with 17 bases left in between. The CDR3 region has the DNA TGTGCCACCTGTGATTACAGCGGCGGCTACACCTTC. This gives the protein CATCDYSGGYTF.

This chain links TRBV5-6 with TRBJ2-2; D tentatively reads TRBD1 or TRBD2 (6 bases each). Germline V gives CDR1 SGHDT, CDR2 YYEEEE. The CDR3 consists of 16 residues. V lost 1 base and J 8 bases, leaving 18 bases between the germline ends. The CDR3 reads CASSLNRGPEEGELFF. As DNA, the CDR3 is TGTGCCAGCAGCTTGAATCGGGGGCCCGAGGAGGGGGAGCTGTTTTTT.

This chain connects TRBV27 to TRBJ2-7, with 7 positions matching TRBD1. The CDR3 loop spans 15 amino acids. V lost 6 bases to trimming and J lost 2 bases; unmatched junction nucleotides: 10. The V gene's germline CDR1 is MNHEY and CDR2 SMNVEV (reference sequence). In DNA, the CDR3 is TGTGCCAGCAGCCGAACAGGGGCGATGGCCTACGAGCAGTACTTC. It translates to CASSRTGAMAYEQYF.

The chain is built from TRBV30 and TRBJ1-4, with D perhaps TRBD1 (6 bases). There are 17 residues in the CDR3. Deletions cut 0 bases from V and 3 bases from J, with 17 bases between. CDR1 GTSNPN and CDR2 SVGIG come from the germline V gene (reference sequence). CDR3 region: CAWSVRWSGASNEKLFF. CDR3 nucleotides: TGTGCCTGGAGTGTACGGTGGTCAGGGGCCTCTAATGAAAAACTGTTTTTT.

The V and J genes are TRBV2 and TRBJ2-1; 10 bases fit TRBD2. The CDR3 totals 15 residues. Germline V gene lookup returns CDR1 SNHLY and CDR2 FYNNEI. V lost 9 bases to trimming and J lost 4 bases; unmatched junction nucleotides: 9. CDR3 DNA sequence: TGTGCCAGAGCGGCCCTAGCGGGGGAATACAATGAGCAGTTCTTC. Translating it yields CARAALAGEYNEQFF.

This clone was seen a few times. This chain connects TRBV6-6 to TRBJ2-1; 8 nucleotides align to TRBD2. The CDR3 has 12 residues. CDR1 is MNHNY, CDR2 SVGAGI, per germline (reference sequence). The J segment lost 8 bases and the V segment lost 7 bases, leaving 4 bases of the junction unmatched. DNA of the CDR3: TGTGCCAGCAACAGCGGGGGCCATGAGCAGTTCTTC. This translates into CASNSGGHEQFF.

For the CDR3, the DNA is TGTGCCAGCAGCCTCGGGACAAGCCACTCGTATAATTCACCCCTCCACTTT. Encoded protein: CASSLGTSHSYNSPLHF. This chain joins TRBV4-2 and TRBJ1-6; possibly TRBD1 for D (6 bases). CDR1 and CDR2 (germline): LGHNA, YNFKEQ. The V end was cut by 4 bases, the J end by 4 bases, with 17 bases between. The CDR3 runs to 17 residues.

The chain employs TRBV19 and TRBJ2-3; 10 nucleotides match TRBD2. The V and J ends lost 6 bases and 1 base, in that order; junction bases with no gene match: 4. Germline V gene data show CDR1 as LNHDA and CDR2 as SQIVND (reference sequence). The CDR3 spans 15 residues. Here the CDR3 DNA reads TGTGCCAGTAGACGGACTAGCGGAGGCACAGATACGCAGTATTTT. This gives the protein CASRRTSGGTDTQYF.

Only a few counts were recorded for this clone. This chain uses TRBV4-3 with TRBJ2-1; D may be TRBD2 (5 bases). V was clipped by 0 bases and J by 8 bases, with 8 bases between them. Germline V gene sequence: CDR1 LGHNA, CDR2 YSLEER. CDR3 length: 13 amino acids. The CDR3 bases are TGCGCCAGCAGCCAAGAACTGAGGGATGAGCAGTTCTTC. Residues: CASSQELRDEQFF.

The chain combines TRBV19 with TRBJ2-7; 13 nucleotides line up with TRBD2. CDR3 length: 18 amino acids. V dropped 4 bases and J dropped 0; count of bases not matched to a gene: 9. Germline V lookup: CDR1 LNHDA, CDR2 SQIVND (reference sequence). In nucleotides, the CDR3 is TGTGCCAGTAGTACCCGGGGGACTAGCGGGATTCTCTCCTACGAGCAGTACTTC. Translation gives CASSTRGTSGILSYEQYF.

V usage is TRBV5-1 and J usage is TRBJ1-1, with unresolved D. Germline values: CDR1 SGHRS, CDR2 YFSETQ. V was pared by 0 bases and J by 2 bases, with 8 bases between. The CDR3 has 14 residues. The CDR3 reads CASSLGVGNTEAFF. The CDR3 nucleotides read TGCGCCAGCAGCTTGGGGGTGGGAAACACTGAAGCTTTCTTT.

The chain has TRBV7-9 and TRBJ2-2; no clear D. Germline V gene lookup returns CDR1 SEHNR and CDR2 FQNEAQ (reference sequence). V was cut by 3 bases and J by 3 bases, with 11 bases left in between. The CDR3 loop spans 15 amino acids. DNA for the CDR3: TGTGCCAGCAGCTTTTTATGGAAGCACACCGGGGAGCTGTTTTTT. The encoded protein is CASSFLWKHTGELFF.

Regarding this clone: Since the CDR3 does not end with the conserved phenylalanine or tryptophan, this likely comes from a read error. The DNA is left out, because the CDR3 cannot be placed on it with certainty; the CDR3 is given as TCRdb lists it. The chain uses TRBV4-1 and TRBJ2-3; the table's TRBD1 call for D was not verified on the DNA. Germline values: CDR1 MGHRA, CDR2 YSYEKL. A total of 11 residues make up the CDR3, ends included. CDR3 sequence: CASSQASRGQS.